The 6 T cell receptor beta chains in this list originate from one sample, sequenced in a study of T-cell reconstitution after alpha-beta-depleted transplantation in children. Using unique molecular identifiers, the investigators prepared the TCRbeta library. TCRdb re-analysed the PCR reads in MiXCR, keeping a single row per CDR3 protein. This repertoire shows roughly 250,000 distinct CDR3 sequences, around 8% found once; its top ten account for approximately 6%. The specimen comprised PBMCs, mostly from graft donor cells, sampled 180 days after TCRalphabeta/CD19-depleted stem cell transplant. Source of these receptors: a male patient between 5 and 17 years old who had a stem cell transplant for acute lymphoblastic leukemia, so the T cells may come from the graft donor.

This clonotype occurred many times. The chain combines TRBV4-3 with TRBJ2-7; perhaps TRBD1 as D (6 bases). V dropped 4 bases and J dropped 3 bases, with 16 bases sitting between them. The CDR3 covers 15 residues. The germline V gene has CDR1 LGHNA and CDR2 YSLEER. CDR3 sequence: CASSPRRDNYYEQYF. CDR3 sequence (DNA): TGCGCCAGCAGCCCGCGCCGGGACAACTACTACGAGCAGTACTTC.

This clonotype was recorded many times. The genes are TRBV5-4 and TRBJ2-7, with 7 nucleotides matching TRBD1. The CDR3 is made up of 15 amino acids. The germline gives CDR1 SGHNT, CDR2 YYREEE (reference sequence). Trimming at V came to 4 bases and at J to 4 bases, leaving 11 bases not matched to a gene. The CDR3 DNA follows: TGTGCCAGCAGCGTCCGGGACAGAAGTATGTACGAGCAGTACTTC. Its translation: CASSVRDRSMYEQYF.

This clonotype was detected ten times or more. The rearrangement uses TRBV20-1 and TRBJ2-7, with 11 bases that match TRBD2. CDR3 length: 13 residues. From germline, CDR1 is DFQATT and CDR2 SNEGSKA (reference sequence). Trimming at V came to 6 bases and at J to 1 base, leaving 2 bases not matched to a gene. The CDR3 region has the DNA TGCAGTGCCGGGACTAGCGGATCCTACGAGCAGTACTTC. Its translation is CSAGTSGSYEQYF.

This chain uses TRBV20-1 with TRBJ2-7; possible D gene TRBD2, 7 bases. The V end was cut by 5 bases, the J end by 4 bases, with 15 bases between. This CDR3 is built from 13 residues. Germline V gene lookup returns CDR1 DFQATT and CDR2 SNEGSKA (reference sequence). The CDR3 here is CSAVGGGQYEQYF. In DNA, the CDR3 is TGCAGTGCTGTAGGGGGGGGGCAGTACGAGCAGTACTTC.

This clonotype was observed at least ten times. J is TRBJ2-5 and V is TRBV6-2 or TRBV6-3; D unresolved. The CDR3 extends over 13 amino acids. Deletions cut 2 bases from V and 1 base from J, with 5 bases between. The germline V gene has CDR1 MNHEY and CDR2 SVGEGT. CDR3 bases: TGTGCCAGCAGTTACGGGATCCAAGAGACCCAGTACTTC. Its translation: CASSYGIQETQYF.

In its sample, this clonotype was seen many times. The rearrangement links TRBV6-1 to TRBJ1-2, with no clear D. The germline gives CDR1 MNHNS, CDR2 SASEGT. The CDR3 has 13 amino acids. Trimming pared 6 bases from V and 5 bases from J, leaving 13 bases between. The CDR3 bases are TGTGCCAGCAGAACCGGGAACAAGTATGGCTACACCTTC. Amino acids: CASRTGNKYGYTF.